This T cell receptor (beta chain) was sequenced during a study of read filtering for tumor transcriptome and immune sequencing. In the study overall: The cohort had some 16 men and approximately 15 women aged about 47 to 90, mean about 66 years. Study results and caveats: This fraction held mixed bone marrow immune cells after CD138-negative sorting. RNA-seq captured clonotypes less deeply and reliably than IR-seq.

Germline V lookup: CDR1 LNHNV, CDR2 YYDKDF (reference sequence). The CDR3 loop spans 17 amino acids. V trimming: 0 bases; J trimming: 13 bases; junction bases outside the gene matches: 15. Molecular barcoded adaptors covering alpha/delta and beta/gamma chains were used on approximately 400 ng RNA. TCRdb fed the reads into MiXCR, producing one record per CDR3 protein. The sample holds approximately 20,000 distinct CDR3 sequences; roughly a fifth are singletons and the top ten take approximately 25%. Details on this clonotype: Its cognate antigen is unknown.

Sequences were obtained from a population of CD138-negative cells sorted from bone marrow. This sequence originates from a donor older than 35 with multiple myeloma. This rearrangement joins TRBV15 to TRBJ1-6; 7 bases fit TRBD1. The CDR3 loop reads CATSRDDTGTVIHPLHF. The CDR3, as DNA: TGTGCCACCAGCAGAGACGATACCGGGACAGTAATTCACCCCCTCCACTTT.